At least ten counts were recorded for the clone carrying this T cell receptor (beta chain). Germline V gene sequence: CDR1 SNHLY, CDR2 FYNNEI. CDR3 length equals 14 residues. The ends lost 5 bases at V and 11 bases at J; junction bases unmatched: 6. Unique molecular identifiers were used in preparing the TCRbeta library. TCRdb re-called the PCR reads with MiXCR, one entry per CDR3 protein. Found here are over 150,000 distinct CDR3 sequences, about 14% of them singletons; the top ten hold over 10%. The data are from a study of T-cell reconstitution after alpha-beta-depleted transplantation in children.

Source: PBMCs from the stem cell graft donor, taken from the stem cell graft. The chain joins TRBV2 to TRBJ2-3; 14 nucleotides match TRBD2. This clonotype was obtained from a human donor who donated a stem cell graft to a child with acute lymphoblastic leukemia. CDR3 nucleotide sequence: TGTGCCAGCAGTCCCGGGACTAGCGGGAGTAAGCAGTATTTT. Amino acid sequence: CASSPGTSGSKQYF.